Below, 17 T cell receptor beta chains from the same sample are listed, as sequenced in a study of T cells after yellow fever vaccination. A single record per CDR3 protein comes from TCRdb applying MiXCR to the 5' RACE reads. Of 60,000 to 85,000 distinct CDR3 sequences listed, approximately 7% are singletons. Source: CD8+ T cells sorted from PBMCs, taken about 5 days after the first yellow fever vaccination. The receptor set was obtained from a man aged 18 to 30 who received the YFV17D yellow fever vaccine.

This chain uses TRBV19 with TRBJ2-4, with TRBD1 matching 9 bases. The germline CDR1 and CDR2 sequences are LNHDA and SQIVND (reference sequence). J was trimmed by 9 bases and V by 9 bases; bases with no gene match: 6. The CDR3 is 12 amino acids. CDR3 sequence reads: CASHQGQGIQYF. In nucleotides, the CDR3 is TGTGCCAGCCATCAGGGACAGGGCATTCAGTACTTC.

This clonotype was observed many times. This sequence joins TRBV3-1 and TRBJ2-2; possible D gene TRBD2, 6 bases. Germline V gene data show CDR1 as LGHDT and CDR2 as YNNKEL (reference sequence). Trimming shortened V by 1 base and J by 1 base, and 13 bases separated the two germline ends. The length of the CDR3 is 17 residues. The DNA for the CDR3 is TGTGCCAGCAGCCAAGGATGGAGGGGCCTGAACACCGGGGAGCTGTTTTTT. It translates to CASSQGWRGLNTGELFF.

The sample holds many counts of this clonotype. The chain's CDR3 is CASILAPPEETQYF. In DNA, the CDR3 is TGTGCCAGCATCCTCGCGCCGCCCGAGGAGACCCAGTACTTC. This chain links TRBV6-1 with TRBJ2-5; D gene uncertain. The CDR3 is made up of 14 amino acids. Germline V lookup: CDR1 MNHNS, CDR2 SASEGT. Trimming shortened V by 7 bases and J by 5 bases, and 17 bases separated the two germline ends.

The V and J genes are TRBV12-5 and TRBJ1-2; 7 nucleotides match TRBD1. The CDR3 is 15 amino acids. CDR1 and CDR2 (germline): LGHNT, FRNRAP. The junction had 7 bases not matched to a gene; V was cut back by 2 bases and J by 4 bases. The chain's CDR3 is CASGLPPGQSYGYTF. Written as DNA, the CDR3 is TGTGCTAGTGGTTTGCCCCCGGGACAGAGCTATGGCTACACCTTC.

This clonotype came up a few times. The V gene is TRBV27, the J gene TRBJ1-6, with D hard to call. Germline CDR1 and CDR2: MNHEY and SMNVEV (reference sequence). Trimming pared 5 bases from V and 0 bases from J, leaving 17 bases between. This CDR3 contains 18 residues. Here the CDR3 DNA reads TGTGCCAGCAGTCCCGGCCCATATGCAAGCTCCTATAATTCACCCCTCCACTTT. Translating gives CASSPGPYASSYNSPLHF.

This clonotype was detected ten times or more. The CDR3 reads CASSKRGAYNEQFF. The CDR3 coding sequence is TGTGCCAGTAGCAAGCGGGGAGCTTACAATGAGCAGTTCTTC. This rearrangement joins TRBV6-1 to TRBJ2-1; 7 positions match TRBD2. There are 14 residues in the CDR3. Germline values: CDR1 MNHNS, CDR2 SASEGT. Germline trimming cut 9 bases from V and 4 bases from J; bases unmatched to any gene: 9.

For this clonotype: Just one base apart from a much larger clone, this may be a read error. This chain links TRBV27 with TRBJ2-2; unclear D gene. Trimming pared 7 bases from V and 3 bases from J, leaving 12 bases between. This CDR3 comprises 14 residues. The V gene's germline CDR1 is MNHEY and CDR2 SMNVEV (reference sequence). The CDR3 sequence: CASKRTGHTGELFF. CDR3 DNA sequence: TGTGCCAGCAAACGCACCGGACACACCGGGGAGCTGTTTTTT.

The table lists this clonotype with many counts. The chain's CDR3 is CASSPTGWVETQYF. The CDR3 nucleotides read TGTGCCAGCAGCCCAACAGGTTGGGTTGAGACCCAGTACTTC. This chain connects TRBV7-9 to TRBJ2-5, with D possibly being TRBD1 (5 bases). V dropped 5 bases and J dropped 5 bases, with 15 bases sitting between them. Germline CDR1 is SEHNR and CDR2 is FQNEAQ (reference sequence). The CDR3 has 14 residues. Full variable domain (rest looked up from reference TRBV7-9 and TRBJ2-5): DTGVSQNPRHKITKRGQNVTFRCDPISEHNRLYWYRQTLGQGPEFLTYFQNEAQLEKSRLLSDRFSAERPKGSFSTLEIQRTEQGDSAMYLCASSPTGWVETQYFGPGTRLLVL.

This clonotype was seen a few times. This chain links TRBV20-1 with TRBJ1-6; TRBD1 is a possible D gene (5 bases). The germline gives CDR1 DFQATT, CDR2 SNEGSKA (reference sequence). The CDR3 is 12 residues long. Between the trimmed V and J ends, which lost 6 bases and 6 bases, there was a span of 9 bases. CDR3 in amino acids: CSARDFNSPLHF. Written as DNA, the CDR3 is TGCAGTGCAAGGGACTTTAATTCACCCCTCCACTTT.

This clonotype was observed a handful of times. The V and J genes are TRBV29-1 and TRBJ2-7; TRBD1 aligns across 7 bases. The germline gives CDR1 SQVTM, CDR2 ANQGSEA. Trimming removed 5 bases from V and 0 bases from J; junction bases left unmatched: 7. The CDR3 length is 14 residues. CDR3 region: CSVWGQPNSYEQYF. The CDR3 DNA follows: TGCAGCGTTTGGGGACAGCCAAACTCCTACGAGCAGTACTTC.

This clonotype was counted ten times or more. V usage is TRBV7-9 and J usage is TRBJ1-6; TRBD1 aligns across 7 bases. The trim removed 5 bases at V and 7 bases at J, leaving 8 bases unmatched. The length of the CDR3 is 15 residues. Germline V gene lookup returns CDR1 SEHNR and CDR2 FQNEAQ (reference sequence). CDR3 residues: CASSSRQGQNSPLHF. The CDR3 DNA sequence: TGTGCCAGCAGCAGCAGACAGGGCCAGAATTCACCCCTCCACTTT.

The chain has TRBV13 and TRBJ2-7, with unresolved D. Trimming took 0 bases from V and 3 from J, leaving 9 bases between them. The length of the CDR3 is 14 residues. Per the germline V gene, CDR1 is PRHDT and CDR2 is FYEKMQ (reference sequence). CDR3 protein: CASSLGLGGYEQYF. The CDR3 DNA sequence: TGTGCCAGCAGCTTAGGGTTAGGCGGCTACGAGCAGTACTTC.

This clonotype appeared many times. CDR3: CASSQDVGIGVTDTQYF. As DNA, the CDR3 is TGTGCCAGCAGCCAAGATGTGGGGATAGGGGTTACAGATACGCAGTATTTT. The rearrangement uses TRBV14 and TRBJ2-3, with D possibly matching TRBD1 (5 bases). The CDR3 contains 17 residues. Trimming stripped 0 bases from V and 3 bases from J, with 16 bases between. Germline CDR1 reads SGHDN; CDR2 reads FVKESK.

This clonotype was seen many times. V is TRBV7-9 and J is TRBJ2-5; 8 positions match TRBD2. V trimming: 4 bases; J trimming: 3 bases; junction bases outside the gene matches: 1. Germline V gives CDR1 SEHNR, CDR2 FQNEAQ (reference sequence). This CDR3 has 13 residues. The CDR3 nucleotides read TGTGCCAGCAGCTATAGCGGGGAAGAGACCCAGTACTTC. Protein sequence: CASSYSGEETQYF.

This clonotype was detected many times. The chain is built from TRBV13 and TRBJ1-4, with D hard to call. The germline V and J ends were trimmed by 5 bases and 4 bases, with 20 bases remaining between them. Germline V lookup: CDR1 PRHDT, CDR2 FYEKMQ (reference sequence). The CDR3 length is 17 residues. The CDR3 DNA reads TGTGCCAGCAGCCTCCGATCAACCGGGCCCAATAATGAAAAACTGTTTTTT. Protein product: CASSLRSTGPNNEKLFF.

As to this clonotype: A much more abundant neighbour one base away suggests this may be a read error. V gene TRBV5-6 combines with J gene TRBJ2-5; TRBD2 aligns across 7 bases. The CDR3 is 17 amino acids. The J segment lost 9 bases and the V segment lost 0 bases, leaving 17 bases of the junction unmatched. The germline V gene has CDR1 SGHDT and CDR2 YYEEEE. DNA for the CDR3: TGTGCCAGCAGCTTGGCAATGGGTGGGGGGGAGATGAAGGCCCAGTACTTC. Translating gives CASSLAMGGGEMKAQYF. The whole variable domain, filled in from reference TRBV5-6 and TRBJ2-5, reads DAGVTQSPTHLIKTRGQQVTLRCSPKSGHDTVSWYQQALGQGPQFIFQYYEEEERQRGNFPDRFSGHQFPNYSSELNVNALLLGDSALYLCASSLAMGGGEMKAQYFGPGTRLLVL.

The chain couples TRBV29-1 to TRBJ2-3; D possibly corresponds to TRBD1 (5 bases). V gave up 1 base and J gave up 3 bases, with 11 bases separating them. The CDR3 runs to 14 residues. CDR1 SQVTM and CDR2 ANQGSEA come from the germline V gene. Here the CDR3 reads CSVEGGARTDTQYF. Written as DNA, the CDR3 is TGCAGCGTTGAAGGTGGGGCTCGGACAGATACGCAGTATTTT.